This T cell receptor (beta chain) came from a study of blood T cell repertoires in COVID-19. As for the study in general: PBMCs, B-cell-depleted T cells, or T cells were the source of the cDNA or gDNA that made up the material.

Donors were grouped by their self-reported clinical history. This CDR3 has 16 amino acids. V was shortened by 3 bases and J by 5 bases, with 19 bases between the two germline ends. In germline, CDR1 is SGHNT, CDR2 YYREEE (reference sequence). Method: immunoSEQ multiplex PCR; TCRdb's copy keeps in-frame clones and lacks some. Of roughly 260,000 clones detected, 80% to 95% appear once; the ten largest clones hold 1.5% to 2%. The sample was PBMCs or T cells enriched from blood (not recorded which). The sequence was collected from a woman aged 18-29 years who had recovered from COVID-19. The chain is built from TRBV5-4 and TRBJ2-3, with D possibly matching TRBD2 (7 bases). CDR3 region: CASSSPKGGGQDTQYF. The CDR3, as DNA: TGTGCCAGCAGCTCACCCAAGGGGGGGGGCCAAGATACGCAGTATTTT.